This T cell receptor beta chain was captured in a study of T cells after yellow fever vaccination. The CDR3 is 14 amino acids. Trimming cost V 4 bases and J 3 bases, with 12 bases left between them. This clonotype was observed at least ten times. TCR cDNA, made by 5'RACE template switching, carried an added universal primer site and UMIs. Each CDR3 protein gets one entry after TCRdb re-called the 5' RACE reads with MiXCR. The profile shows under 350,000 distinct CDR3 sequences, approximately 4% of them singletons. The specimen comprised PBMCs, sampled 5 days after the yellow fever booster vaccination. This chain uses TRBV12-3 or TRBV12-4 with TRBJ1-2, with a possible D match to TRBD1 (5 bases). The source of this sequence is a man aged 18 to 30 who received the YFV17D yellow fever vaccine. The CDR3 coding sequence is TGTGCCAGCAGTTCCTCCGGGACGGACTATGGCTACACCTTC. Its translation is CASSSSGTDYGYTF.